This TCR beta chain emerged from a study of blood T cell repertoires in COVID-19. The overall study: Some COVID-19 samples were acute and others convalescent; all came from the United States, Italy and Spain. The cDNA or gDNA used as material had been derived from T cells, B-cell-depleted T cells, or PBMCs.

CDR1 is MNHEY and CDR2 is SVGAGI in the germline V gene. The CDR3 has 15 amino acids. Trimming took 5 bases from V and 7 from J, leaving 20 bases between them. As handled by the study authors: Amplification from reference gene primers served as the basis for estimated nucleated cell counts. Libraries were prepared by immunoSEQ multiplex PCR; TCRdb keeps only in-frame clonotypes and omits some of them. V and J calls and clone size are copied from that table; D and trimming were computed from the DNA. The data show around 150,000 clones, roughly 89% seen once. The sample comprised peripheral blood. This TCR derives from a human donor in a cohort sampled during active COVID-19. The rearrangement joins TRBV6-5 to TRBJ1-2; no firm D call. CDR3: CASSQSTGFTSGYTF. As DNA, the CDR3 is TGTGCCAGCAGTCAATCAACCGGGTTCACATCTGGCTACACCTTC.